This is a list of T cell receptor beta chains from one sample in a study of Graves' ophthalmopathy and Graves' hyperthyroidism. TCRdb ran MiXCR on the multiplex PCR reads and lists one entry per CDR3 protein. The sample lists over 150,000 distinct CDR3 sequences; under 40% were seen once. The sequencing sample was made of peripheral blood. Every receptor here comes from a woman aged 40 to 50 with Graves' ophthalmopathy. CDR3s include the opening cysteine and the closing phenylalanine or tryptophan. Each record gives: D gene, V gene, clone size, J gene, CDR3 DNA, CDR3 protein. A D gene is named only where the DNA matches it firmly. Some rows have no size entry. The others give once, few or many, or a class for an expanded clone.

TRBD2	TRBV11-2	once	TRBJ2-7	TGTGCCAGCAGCTTAGGTCCTGTGGGGGGGGGCTACGAGCAGTACTTC	CASSLGPVGGGYEQYF
-	TRBV6-1	-	TRBJ1-5	TGTGCCAGCAGCCTGAGGGCCAGCACCGAGCCCCAGCATTTT	CASSLRASTEPQHF
TRBD1	TRBV3-1	many	TRBJ1-1	TGTGCCAGCAGCCAACCCAACAGGGGGGTCACTGAAGCTTTCTTT	CASSQPNRGVTEAFF
-	TRBV19	many	TRBJ2-5	TGTGCCAGTAGTAGGACGGACCAAGAGACCCAGTACTTC	CASSRTDQETQYF
-	TRBV2	many	TRBJ2-5	TGTGCCAGCAGTGACCAAGGGGGGGCCCAGTACTTC	CASSDQGGAQYF
-	TRBV5-1	-	TRBJ2-5	TGCGCCAGCAGCTTGCAGGCAGGGCAGGGAGAGACCCAGTACTTC	CASSLQAGQGETQYF
-	TRBV6-1	few	TRBJ2-7	TGTGCCAGCAGTGAATCGCTGCCCTACGAGCAGTACTTC	CASSESLPYEQYF
-	TRBV19	many	TRBJ1-6	TGTGCCAGTAGTGTCTTAGAGAGCGCCAGCACTTCACCCCTCCACTTT	CASSVLESASTSPLHF
-	TRBV20-1	few	TRBJ2-2	TGCAGTGCTAGAGATCTGGGGGGGCCGAACACCGGGGAGCTGTTTTTT	CSARDLGGPNTGELFF
-	TRBV10-3	many	TRBJ1-1	TGTGCCATCAGTGGCGGGGACCTGAACACTGAAGCTTTCTTT	CAISGGDLNTEAFF
TRBD2	TRBV7-2	few	TRBJ2-7	TGTGCCAGCAGTCTACCGGGACTAGTGAGCTACGAGCAGTACTTC	CASSLPGLVSYEQYF